Listed here is a single T cell receptor (beta chain). The sample comes from a study of technical replicates of blood from a handful of donors. Sequenced by immunoSEQ multiplex PCR; TCRdb stores in-frame clones only, minus some. The table lists some 70,000 clones, under 98% of them singletons. Sequences were obtained from T cells isolated from PBMCs. The source of this sequence is a human donor in good health.

The CDR3 DNA follows: TGTGCCAGTAGTATTTGGGGCTTGGACACTGAAGCTTTCTTT. Protein: CASSIWGLDTEAFF. The V call is TRBV19, the J call TRBJ1-1, with a tentative D call TRBD1 (5 bases). CDR3 size: 14 residues. Trimming left V 3 bases short and J 3 bases short, with 11 bases between. Per the germline V gene, CDR1 is LNHDA and CDR2 is SQIVND (reference sequence). The full variable domain, completed using reference TRBV19 and TRBJ1-1, is DGGITQSPKYLFRKEGQNVTLSCEQNLNHDAMYWYRQDPGQGLRLIYYSQIVNDFQKGDIAEGYSVSREKKESFPLTVTSAQKNPTAFYLCASSIWGLDTEAFFGQGTRLTVV.